Listed below are T cell receptor beta chains from one sample, sequenced in a study of T cell responses to AZD1222 COVID-19 vaccine. Profiling relied on immunoSEQ multiplex PCR, and the TCRdb table lists in-frame clones only, not all of them. Seen here are roughly 66,000 clones, 82% observed once, and the top ten hold approximately 5.4%. Sequenced here: peripheral blood, sampled on day 0 of AZD1222 vaccination. Receptors originate from an adult in good health. Both conserved end residues are part of each CDR3. A D gene is named only where the DNA matches it firmly.

j_gene	d_gene	v_gene	CDR3nt	CDR3aa
TRBJ1-2	.	TRBV5-1	TGCGCCAGCAGCTTGCTGCCAGGGGAGTATGGCTACACCTTC	CASSLLPGEYGYTF
TRBJ2-7	.	TRBV5-6	TGTGCCAGCAGCTTGGTGGGCAGGGGGAGGGGATCCTACGAGCAGTACTTC	CASSLVGRGRGSYEQYF
TRBJ2-1	.	TRBV9	TGTGCCAGCAGCGGGGGGAGCTCCTACAATGAGCAGTTCTTC	CASSGGSSYNEQFF
TRBJ2-1	TRBD1	TRBV2	TGTGCCAGTAGTGGACAGGGGGACGGTGAGCAGTTCTTC	CASSGQGDGEQFF
TRBJ1-6	.	TRBV19	TGTGCCAGTAGTATAGGAGGTGAGCCGAATTCACCCCTCCACTTT	CASSIGGEPNSPLHF
TRBJ2-5	.	TRBV5-5	TGTGCCAGCATCATGGACCAAGAGACCCAGTACTTC	CASIMDQETQYF
TRBJ1-1	TRBD1	TRBV20-1	TGCAGTGCTAGTCCCGGGACAGCCACTGAAGCTTTCTTT	CSASPGTATEAFF
TRBJ1-6	.	TRBV10-3	TGTGCCATCACTAAAAACGGGGGGGCAGAGTCACCCCTCCACTTT	CAITKNGGAESPLHF
TRBJ1-5	.	TRBV6-5	TGTGCCAGCAGTCGGGTGACAGCCCAGCCCCAGCATTTT	CASSRVTAQPQHF
TRBJ1-1	TRBD1	TRBV5-1	TGCGCCAGCAGCTTGACAGGGGACACTGAAGCTTTCTTT	CASSLTGDTEAFF
TRBJ1-4	.	TRBV19	TGTGCCAGTGGATACATCTCAACTAATGAAAAACTGTTTTTT	CASGYISTNEKLFF
TRBJ1-6	.	TRBV19	TGTGCCAGTAGTATTTTGGGGGCACAGACACCCCTCCACTTT	CASSILGAQTPLHF
TRBJ2-2	.	TRBV19	TGTGCCAGTAGTGACTGGGGCAGTACTGGGGAGCTGTTTTTT	CASSDWGSTGELFF
TRBJ1-2	.	TRBV6-6	TGTGCCAGCAGTTACCTCAAAGACTATGGCTACACCTTC	CASSYLKDYGYTF
TRBJ1-4	.	TRBV5-6	TGTGCCAGCAGCTTGGGGCCGCCGGGGGGACTTAATGAAAAACTGTTTTTT	CASSLGPPGGLNEKLFF
TRBJ2-5	.	TRBV7-2	TGTGCCAGCAGCTCACGGGGCCTGCAACGTACCCAGTACTTC	CASSSRGLQRTQYF
TRBJ2-7	TRBD1	TRBV2	TGTGCCAGCAGTGAAGAGATGGGACAGGGCTTCGAGCAGTACTTC	CASSEEMGQGFEQYF
TRBJ1-2	.	TRBV23-1	TGCGCCAGCAGTCAATGCCCCGCAGCGGCGAGGGGCTACACCTTC	CASSQCPAAARGYTF
TRBJ2-1	.	TRBV6-2/TRBV6-3	TGTGCCAGCAGTTACCTCGGGATATCCTCCTACAATGAGCAGTTCTTC	CASSYLGISSYNEQFF
TRBJ2-1	TRBD2	TRBV10-1	TGCGCCAGCACCCTAGCGGGGGGGAATGAGCAGTTCTTC	CASTLAGGNEQFF
TRBJ1-3	TRBD1	TRBV7-9	TGTGCCAGCAGCTTAGCAGGGGGCGCAAATAGAAACACCATATATTTT	CASSLAGGANRNTIYF
TRBJ1-5	.	TRBV27	TGTGCCAGCGGGGGGGGGCCGTATAGCAATCAGCCCCAGCATTTT	CASGGGPYSNQPQHF
TRBJ1-5	.	TRBV19	TGTGCCAGTAGTATACGGATGGGGGGTAGCAATCAGCCCCAGCATTTT	CASSIRMGGSNQPQHF
TRBJ1-1	TRBD1	TRBV18	TGTGCCAGCTCACCTCTAGACAGGGCTGAAGCTTTCTTT	CASSPLDRAEAFF
TRBJ2-1	TRBD2	TRBV2	TGTGCCAGCAGGTATAGCGGGGGAGCTTACAATGAGCAGTTCTTC	CASRYSGGAYNEQFF
TRBJ2-1	TRBD2	TRBV29-1	TGCAGCGTTGTCGGGGAGGGGAATGAGCAGTTCTTC	CSVVGEGNEQFF
TRBJ2-7	.	TRBV28	TGTGCCAGCAGTTCCAGGGAAGAGCAGTACTTC	CASSSREEQYF